A selection of T cell receptor beta chains follows, all from one sample in a study of blood T cell repertoires in COVID-19. Clones were read by immunoSEQ multiplex PCR, and TCRdb kept only the in-frame ones, dropping some. The table has about 160,000 clones, 80% seen once. The sequencing input was PBMCs or T cells enriched from blood (not recorded which). All receptors derive from a woman aged 60-75 years who had recovered from COVID-19. Each CDR3 is given with its conserved first and last residue. D genes are given only for firm matches. Some rows have no size entry. The others give once, few or many, or a class for an expanded clone.

>TRBV18|TRBJ1-3|.|once
CASSPREDSGNTIYF
TGTGCCAGCTCACCACGTGAGGACTCTGGAAACACCATATATTTT
>TRBV21-1|TRBJ2-7|.|.
CASSTVYEQYF
TGTGCCAGCAGCACGGTCTACGAGCAGTACTTC
>TRBV19|TRBJ2-2|.|.
CASSIGGNTGELFF
TGTGCCAGTAGTATCGGAGGAAACACCGGGGAGCTGTTTTTT
>TRBV27|TRBJ1-1|.|.
CASSLPGLGDTEAFF
TGTGCCAGCAGTCTGCCGGGTCTAGGGGACACTGAAGCTTTCTTT
>TRBV7-2|TRBJ2-4|TRBD2|.
CASPSGVLAKNIQYF
TGTGCCAGCCCTAGCGGGGTGTTAGCCAAAAACATTCAGTACTTC
>TRBV27|TRBJ1-5|TRBD1|.
CASSLTQTGANQPQHF
TGTGCCAGCAGTTTAACTCAGACAGGGGCCAATCAGCCCCAGCATTTT
>TRBV11-2|TRBJ2-1|TRBD2|.
CASSLSVAGGTEQFF
TGTGCCAGCAGCTTATCGGTAGCGGGGGGTACTGAGCAGTTCTTC
>TRBV10-3|TRBJ2-7|TRBD1|.
CAISESSGQGTYEQYF
TGTGCCATCAGTGAGTCGTCAGGACAGGGGACCTACGAGCAGTACTTC
>TRBV5-6|TRBJ1-6|.|.
CASSLRQLRGSPLHF
TGTGCCAGCAGCTTGAGACAGCTTAGAGGTTCACCCCTCCACTTT
>TRBV3-1/TRBV3-2|TRBJ2-2|TRBD2|.
CASSQLGTTNTGELFF
TGTGCCAGCAGCCAACTCGGGACTACTAACACCGGGGAGCTGTTTTTT
>TRBV29-1|TRBJ1-2|.|.
CSVEDPWAGNGYTF
TGCAGCGTTGAAGATCCCTGGGCAGGGAATGGCTACACCTTC
>TRBV7-9|TRBJ1-2|.|.
CASTSNRAYGYTF
TGTGCCAGCACCTCAAACAGGGCCTATGGCTACACCTTC
>TRBV7-9|TRBJ2-7|TRBD1|.
CASSSTGGQGAF
TGTGCCAGCAGTTCCACCGGGGGACAGGGGGCTTTC
>TRBV20-1|TRBJ1-6|.|few
CSASEGGPLHF
TGCAGTGCTAGCGAGGGAGGCCCCCTCCACTTT
>TRBV29-1|TRBJ1-3|TRBD1|.
CSVGTGLSGNTIYF
TGCAGCGTCGGGACAGGCCTCTCTGGAAACACCATATATTTT
>TRBV21-1|TRBJ2-3|.|few
CASSTQTGGPTDTQYF
TGTGCCAGCAGCACCCAGACAGGGGGGCCCACAGATACGCAGTATTTT
>TRBV4-1|TRBJ2-5|.|.
CASSHDRETQYF
TGCGCCAGCAGCCATGACAGAGAGACCCAGTACTTC
>TRBV5-1|TRBJ2-7|TRBD1|few
CASSRQGEYEQYF
TGCGCCAGCAGCAGGCAGGGGGAATACGAGCAGTACTTC
>TRBV29-1|TRBJ2-4|TRBD2|.
CSVVRAGVAKNIQYF
TGCAGCGTTGTTAGGGCGGGGGTAGCCAAAAACATTCAGTACTTC
>TRBV27|TRBJ1-6|.|.
CASSTRGVSYNSPLHF
TGTGCCAGCAGCACACGGGGGGTCTCCTATAATTCACCCCTCCACTTT
>TRBV6-5|TRBJ1-5|TRBD1|.
CASKGQGDNQPQHF
TGTGCCAGCAAAGGACAGGGGGACAATCAGCCCCAGCATTTT
>TRBV7-3|TRBJ1-2|.|.
CASSSRGGPRDYGYTF
TGTGCCAGCAGCTCAAGGGGGGGGCCCCGAGACTATGGCTACACCTTC
>TRBV6-5|TRBJ2-3|TRBD2|.
CASSYLKRGGPDTQYF
TGTGCCAGCAGTTACCTAAAGCGGGGGGGCCCAGATACGCAGTATTTT
>TRBV7-9|TRBJ1-2|.|.
CASSLSGAGYTF
TGTGCCAGCAGCTTGTCAGGGGCTGGCTACACCTTC
>TRBV4-1|TRBJ1-4|.|.
CASSQDLRLAGYEKLFF
TGCGCCAGCAGCCAAGATCTTAGGCTCGCCGGGTATGAAAAACTGTTTTTT
>TRBV5-8|TRBJ2-7|TRBD1|.
CASSPPGTAYEQYF
TGTGCCAGCAGCCCCCCCGGGACAGCCTACGAGCAGTACTTC